This TCR beta chain came from a study of blood T cell repertoires in COVID-19 (TCRdb year 2020). Regarding the complete study: Samples from collaborators originated in the United States, Italy and Spain and spanned both the acute and convalescent phases of COVID-19. The material from the prospective study consisted of cDNA or gDNA derived from T cells, B-cell-depleted T cells, or PBMCs. Subjects who had been exposed to COVID-19, were actively infected with it, or had recovered from it provided the deeply sampled blood TCRbeta repertoires that made up the dataset. The repertoires were released in a freely available public database meant as a resource for research on the immune response to SARS-CoV-2. Samples were obtained from the ongoing ImmuneRACE study (first 160 participants) and from roughly 1,300 subjects provided by 6 global collaborators. Nearly every sample came with metadata listing a de-identified subject ID, COVID-19 status, age in years and sex. Where HLA class I and class II types were available, the types were taken from metadata supplied by the sample provider, not from assay-based typing.

Participants in the prospective study were enrolled through a virtual design, were aged roughly 18 to 100 years, and lived in approximately 25 United States geographic areas. To assign participants to cohorts, the prospective study relied on clinical history that participants themselves reported in a screening survey and a study questionnaire. Recovered participants in ImmuneRACE Cohort 3 were defined as having two consecutive negative NP/OP PCR tests, clearance from a healthcare professional, or resolution of symptoms. In the prospective study, whole blood, serum and a nasopharyngeal or oropharyngeal swab were collected from each participant by mobile phlebotomists. Over a roughly 2-month period, participants in the prospective study had the option of providing additional blood draws and questionnaires. Before DNA extraction, blood samples from the prospective study were shipped at room temperature or frozen.

The immunoSEQ Assay, a bias-controlled multiplex PCR, was used to amplify TCRbeta CDR3 regions from genomic DNA. Per the original workflow: Within the assay, amplification of reference gene primers was used to estimate how many nucleated cells each sample contained. To quantify the absolute abundance of each unique TCRbeta CDR3 rearrangement, sequence reads were collapsed and filtered. For each sample, productive Simpson clonality was calculated as the square root of Simpson's diversity index across productive rearrangements. As stored in TCRdb, this immuneACCESS dataset retains in-frame rearrangements with V and J assigned. A fraction of the clones does not appear; measured against another copy, unresolved V genes explain less than half of the discrepancy, and the remainder lacks a known reason. That table furnishes V, J and clone size, whereas the DNA furnished D and trimming. The sample table contains about 190,000 clones; only one count was recorded for roughly 84% of them. The top ten constitute approximately 3% of the sample.

Worth noting for this clone: There is no known antigen for this receptor. The sample holds no much larger clone one base away, and base qualities are not on file.

The research as a whole found: Clinical and demographic metadata were provided uncurated, with the amount varying by source and participant.

The CDR3 runs 14 amino acids, cysteine and phenylalanine included. CDR3 DNA only is kept here, 42 bases in frame from base 1. Clipping removes 0 bases from V and 3 bases from J, with 2 as the unmatched junction base count. Sequences SGHDN (CDR1) and FVKESK (CDR2) are obtained from the germline V gene. This clonotype was sampled from a woman between 25 and 40 years old who had recovered from COVID-19. Sequenced input: PBMCs or T cells enriched from blood (not recorded which). Here the chain combines TRBV14 and TRBJ2-7; 7 of the junction bases match TRBD2. The CDR3 region: CASSQDGGGYEQYF. The DNA is as follows: TGTGCCAGCAGCCAAGATGGGGGGGGCTACGAGCAGTACTTC.